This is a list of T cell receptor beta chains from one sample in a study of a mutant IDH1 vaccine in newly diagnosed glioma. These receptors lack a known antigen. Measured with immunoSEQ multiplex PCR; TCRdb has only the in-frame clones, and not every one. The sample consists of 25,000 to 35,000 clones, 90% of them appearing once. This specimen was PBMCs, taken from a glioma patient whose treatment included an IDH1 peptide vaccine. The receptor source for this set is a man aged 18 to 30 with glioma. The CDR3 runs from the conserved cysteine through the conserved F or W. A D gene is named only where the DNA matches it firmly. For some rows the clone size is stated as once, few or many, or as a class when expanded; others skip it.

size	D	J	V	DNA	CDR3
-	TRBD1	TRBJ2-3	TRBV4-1	TGCGCCAGCAGCCAAGAGGCCCCCGGGACAGGGGCCGATACGCAGTATTTT	CASSQEAPGTGADTQYF
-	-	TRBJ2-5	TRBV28	TGTGCCAGCAGTTTGGGAGGCCAAGAGACCCAGTACTTC	CASSLGGQETQYF
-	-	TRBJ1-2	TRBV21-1	TGTGCCAGCAGCTTTAGGGAGGATTGTGGCTACACCTTC	CASSFREDCGYTF
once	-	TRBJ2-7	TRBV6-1	TGTGCCAGCAGTGGCCCTCTAAACCGAGGGCAGTACTTC	CASSGPLNRGQYF
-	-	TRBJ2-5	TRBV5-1	TGCGCCAGCAGCTGGGGGCGGGGGAGTACGGAGACCCAGTACTTC	CASSWGRGSTETQYF
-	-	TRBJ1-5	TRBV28	TGTGCCACCCGAGGGGGGCAAAGGGGCAATCAGCCCCAGCATTTT	CATRGGQRGNQPQHF
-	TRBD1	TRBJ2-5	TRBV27	TGTGCCAGCAGTTTAAGGGACAGCCAAGAGACCCAGTACTTC	CASSLRDSQETQYF
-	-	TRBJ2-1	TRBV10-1	TGCGCCAGCAGGTTAAGACTACGCTACAATGAGCAGTTCTTC	CASRLRLRYNEQFF
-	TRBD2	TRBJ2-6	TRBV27	TGTGCCAGCAGTCCTCGACTAGCGGGTTCTGGGGCCAACGTCCTGACTTTC	CASSPRLAGSGANVLTF
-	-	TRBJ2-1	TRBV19	TGTGCCAGTAGCCCTGACACCTACAATGAGCAGTTCTTC	CASSPDTYNEQFF
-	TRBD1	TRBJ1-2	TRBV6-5	TGTGCCAGCAGCACACCGGGACAGGGCGACTATGGCTACACCTTC	CASSTPGQGDYGYTF
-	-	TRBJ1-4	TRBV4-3	TGCGCCAGCAGCCAAGACGAATGGCAGAATATTGCCGAGAGGGCAACTAATGAAAAACTGTTTTTT	CASSQDEWQNIAERATNEKLFF
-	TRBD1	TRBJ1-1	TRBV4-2	TGTGCCAGCAGCCAAGATAGGGGAGGGACAGTCGCTTTCTTT	CASSQDRGGTVAFF
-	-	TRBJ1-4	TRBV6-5	TGTGCCAGCAGTTACCGGGGGCCTAATGAAAAACTGTTTTTT	CASSYRGPNEKLFF
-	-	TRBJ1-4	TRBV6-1	TGTGCCAGCAGGACGGACGGGGCAACTAATGAAAAACTGTTTTTT	CASRTDGATNEKLFF
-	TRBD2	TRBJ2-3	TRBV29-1	TGCAGCGTGTTAGCGGGAGGGAGTACAGATACGCAGTATTTT	CSVLAGGSTDTQYF
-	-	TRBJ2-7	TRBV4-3	TGCGCCAGCAGCCAAACGACAGGCGGGTACTACGAGCAGTACTTC	CASSQTTGGYYEQYF
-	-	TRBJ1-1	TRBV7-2	TGTGCCAGCAGCTTTACAGGGTACACTGAAGCTTTCTTT	CASSFTGYTEAFF
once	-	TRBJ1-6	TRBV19	TGTGCCAGTAGTATAGATGCTCTTAATTCACCCCTCCACTTT	CASSIDALNSPLHF
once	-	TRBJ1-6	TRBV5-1	TGCGCCAGCAGCCTCGGTTCTAATTCACCCCTCCACTTT	CASSLGSNSPLHF
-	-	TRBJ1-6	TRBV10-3	TGTGCCATCAGTGACTCGGACAATTCACCCCTCCACTTT	CAISDSDNSPLHF
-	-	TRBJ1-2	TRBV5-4	TGTGCCAGCAGCTTGGGTAGGGCCCAGGATGGCTACACCTTC	CASSLGRAQDGYTF
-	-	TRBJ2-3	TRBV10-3	TGTGCCATCAGTGGGGCGGACAGCGGTGGGGATACGCAGTATTTT	CAISGADSGGDTQYF
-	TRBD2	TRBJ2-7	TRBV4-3	TGCGCCAGCAGCCAAGACAGCGGGACCTCCTACGAGCAGTACTTC	CASSQDSGTSYEQYF
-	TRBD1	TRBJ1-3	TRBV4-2	TGTGCCAGCAGAGGGACAGTACCAAGGACCATATATTTT	CASRGTVPRTIYF
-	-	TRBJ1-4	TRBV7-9	TGTGCCAGCAGCTCATCCCCGGGCCCAACTAATGAAAAACTGTTTTTT	CASSSSPGPTNEKLFF
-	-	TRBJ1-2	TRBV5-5	TGTGCCAGCAGCTTGGAAATGGGGGATGGCTACACCTTC	CASSLEMGDGYTF
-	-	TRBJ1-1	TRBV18	TGTGCCAGCTCACCGGCAGGGAACACTGAAGCTTTCTTT	CASSPAGNTEAFF
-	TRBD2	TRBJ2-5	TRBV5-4	TGTGCCAGCAGCCTCGGGAGGATCGGAGAGACCCAGTACTTC	CASSLGRIGETQYF
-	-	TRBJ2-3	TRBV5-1	TGCGCCAGCAGCTTAAGAGTCACAGATACGCAGTATTTT	CASSLRVTDTQYF
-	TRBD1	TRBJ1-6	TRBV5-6	TGTGCCAGCAGCTTGGCCGGGCAGGGGGAGACACCCCTCCACTTT	CASSLAGQGETPLHF
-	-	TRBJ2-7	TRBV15	TGTGCCACCAGCAGAGTTGAAGGCAGACGCCCTCCCTACGAGCAGTACTTC	CATSRVEGRRPPYEQYF
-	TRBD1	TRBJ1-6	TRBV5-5	TGTGCCAGCGGTACGGACAGGGGGAATTCACCCCTCCACTTT	CASGTDRGNSPLHF
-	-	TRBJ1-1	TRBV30	TGTGCCTGGAGTGTAACACTGAACACTGAAGCTTTCTTT	CAWSVTLNTEAFF
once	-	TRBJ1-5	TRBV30	TGTGCCTGGAGTGCGAGTGGAGGGAGGCTCAACAATCAGCCCCAGCATTTT	CAWSASGGRLNNQPQHF
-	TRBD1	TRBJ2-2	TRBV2	TGTGCCACCAAGGGACAGGGCAGCACCGGGGAGCTGTTTTTT	CATKGQGSTGELFF
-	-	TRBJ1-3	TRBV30	TGTGCCTGGTGTCCAGGGGCTGGAAACACCATATATTTT	CAWCPGAGNTIYF
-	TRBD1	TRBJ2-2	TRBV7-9	TGTGCCGGAAGGGGACAGGCCCTTGCGAACACCGGGGAGCTGTTTTTT	CAGRGQALANTGELFF
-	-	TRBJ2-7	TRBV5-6	TGTGCCAGCAGCCCTGGCGCACTCCTGAGCTCCTACGAGCAGTACTTC	CASSPGALLSSYEQYF
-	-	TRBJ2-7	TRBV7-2	TGTGCCAGCAGCTTAAGTAACCTGGCGGGCATCTACGAGCAGTACTTC	CASSLSNLAGIYEQYF